This TCR beta chain was observed in a study of blood T cells in healthy people across ages. General study findings and limits: Naive T cell percentage and TCR beta diversity correlated strongly.

In its sample, this clonotype was seen a few times. Its cognate antigen is unknown. This CDR3 has 18 amino acids. Using a J-beta primer mix together with a sample-barcoded 5' primer, a second PCR was run for roughly 6 to 11 cycles. TCRdb passed the 5' RACE reads through MiXCR, listing each CDR3 protein once. The sample holds 800,000 or so distinct CDR3 sequences; approximately 25% are singletons and the top ten take 3% to 4.5%. This same sample was also part of a study on T cells of mothers and their children. That paper notes: Thymic selection molds TCR recombination output in a comparable way in related and unrelated pairs.

V usage is TRBV21-1 and J usage is TRBJ2-5; the D call of TRBD1 is as the table states it, not checked on the DNA. TRBV21-1 is flagged as a pseudogene. The TCR sequence derives from a boy aged 5 to 17 in good health. Sequenced input: blood. CDR3 residues: CASSKGGVQDPVSRAQYF. Here the CDR3 DNA reads TGTGCCAGCAGCAAAGGGGGGGTTCAGGACCCCGTTTCTAGGGCCCAGTACTTC.